This T cell receptor (beta chain) derives from a study of blood T cell repertoires in COVID-19. Method: immunoSEQ multiplex PCR; TCRdb's copy keeps in-frame clones and lacks some. The data contain fewer than 500,000 clones, approximately 86% of them seen just once; the ten biggest clones take up under 0.85%. The V end was cut by 0 bases, the J end by 2 bases, with 9 bases between. The CDR3 totals 16 residues. Germline assignment: CDR1 SGHNT and CDR2 YYREEE (reference sequence). The material sequenced was PBMCs or T cells enriched from blood (not recorded which). The sequence derives from a woman younger than 35 who had recovered from COVID-19. The chain is built from TRBV5-4 and TRBJ1-6; D not resolved. The CDR3 is CASSLEQLAYNSPLHF. In DNA form, the CDR3 reads TGTGCCAGCAGCTTGGAACAGCTGGCCTATAATTCACCCCTCCACTTT.